The clone carrying this TCR beta chain was counted between two and nine times. What it binds is unknown. This entry comes from a study of T cell repertoires in cytomegalovirus infection. Looking at the study overall: Matching HLA type and CMV infection were both indicated by public TCR beta signatures. Study-level points and caveats: People with CMV and the relevant HLA were identified by cumulative public TCR beta family frequency. There were HLA-C-restricted CMV-specific TCR beta clonotypes dominating the ex vivo response.

In TCRdb, the reads were re-called with MiXCR into one record per CDR3 protein. The sample has some 680,000 distinct CDR3 sequences, 35% seen once. Trimming shortened V by 2 bases and J by 3 bases, and 20 bases separated the two germline ends. CDR1 is DFQATT and CDR2 is SNEGSKA in the germline V gene (reference sequence). The CDR3 has 16 residues. The sample taken for sequencing was PBMCs. V gene TRBV20-1 combines with J gene TRBJ2-7; the D is unclear. The TCR sequence derives from a human donor in good health (CMV status not recorded). Some clones in this sample may be carry-over from other donors' samples. CDR3 DNA sequence: TGCAGTGCTAGACGCGAGGAAGGGAAAAGGTACTACGAGCAGTACTTC. It yields the protein CSARREEGKRYYEQYF.